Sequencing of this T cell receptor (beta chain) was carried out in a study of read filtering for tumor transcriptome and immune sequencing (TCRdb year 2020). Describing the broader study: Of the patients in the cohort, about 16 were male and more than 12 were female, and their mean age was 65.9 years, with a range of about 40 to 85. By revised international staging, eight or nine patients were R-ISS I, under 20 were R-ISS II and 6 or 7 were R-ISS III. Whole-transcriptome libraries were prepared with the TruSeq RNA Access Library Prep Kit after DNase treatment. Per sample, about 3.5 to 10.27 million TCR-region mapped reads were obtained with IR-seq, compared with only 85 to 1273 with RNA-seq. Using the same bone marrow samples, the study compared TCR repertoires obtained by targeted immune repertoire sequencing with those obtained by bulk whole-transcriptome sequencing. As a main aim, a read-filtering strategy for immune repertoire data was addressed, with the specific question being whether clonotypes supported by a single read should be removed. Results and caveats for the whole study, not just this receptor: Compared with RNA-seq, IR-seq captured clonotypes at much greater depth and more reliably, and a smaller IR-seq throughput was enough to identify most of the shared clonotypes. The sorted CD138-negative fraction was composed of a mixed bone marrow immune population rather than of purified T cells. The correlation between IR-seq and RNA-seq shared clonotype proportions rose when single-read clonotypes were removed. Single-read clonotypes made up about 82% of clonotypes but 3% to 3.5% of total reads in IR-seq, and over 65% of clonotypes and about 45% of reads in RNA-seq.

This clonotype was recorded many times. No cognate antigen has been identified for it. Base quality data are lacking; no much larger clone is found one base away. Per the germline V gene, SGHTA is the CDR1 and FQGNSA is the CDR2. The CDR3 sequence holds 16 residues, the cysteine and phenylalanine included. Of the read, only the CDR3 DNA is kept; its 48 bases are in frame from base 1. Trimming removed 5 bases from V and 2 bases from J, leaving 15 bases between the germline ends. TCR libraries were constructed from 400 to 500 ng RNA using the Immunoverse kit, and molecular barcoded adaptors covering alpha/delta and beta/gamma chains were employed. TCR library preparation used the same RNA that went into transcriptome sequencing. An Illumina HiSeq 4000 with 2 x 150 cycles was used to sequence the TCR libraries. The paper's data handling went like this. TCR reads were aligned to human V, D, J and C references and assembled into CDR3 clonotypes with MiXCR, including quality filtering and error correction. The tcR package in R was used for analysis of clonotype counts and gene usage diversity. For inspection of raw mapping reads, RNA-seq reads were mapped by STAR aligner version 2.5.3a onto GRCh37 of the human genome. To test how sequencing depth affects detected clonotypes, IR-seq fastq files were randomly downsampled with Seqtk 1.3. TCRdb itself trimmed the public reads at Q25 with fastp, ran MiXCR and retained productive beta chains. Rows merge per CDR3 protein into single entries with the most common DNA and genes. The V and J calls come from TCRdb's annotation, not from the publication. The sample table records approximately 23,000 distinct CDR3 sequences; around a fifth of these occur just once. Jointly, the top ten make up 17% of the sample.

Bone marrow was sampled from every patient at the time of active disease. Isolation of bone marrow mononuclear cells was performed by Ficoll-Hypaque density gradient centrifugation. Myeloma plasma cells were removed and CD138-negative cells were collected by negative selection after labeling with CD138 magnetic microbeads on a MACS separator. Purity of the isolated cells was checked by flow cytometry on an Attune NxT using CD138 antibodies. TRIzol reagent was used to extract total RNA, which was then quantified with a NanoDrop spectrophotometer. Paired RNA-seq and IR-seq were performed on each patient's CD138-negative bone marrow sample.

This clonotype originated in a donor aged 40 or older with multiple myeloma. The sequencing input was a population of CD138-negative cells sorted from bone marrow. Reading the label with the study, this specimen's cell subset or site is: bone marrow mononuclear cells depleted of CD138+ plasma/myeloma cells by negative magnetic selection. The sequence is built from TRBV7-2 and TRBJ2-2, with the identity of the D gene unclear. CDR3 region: CASSPKGSYNTGELFF. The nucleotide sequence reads TGTGCCAGCAGCCCAAAAGGGTCTTACAACACCGGGGAGCTGTTTTTT.